This T cell receptor (beta chain) was sequenced for a study of T-cell reconstitution after alpha-beta-depleted transplantation in children. TCRbeta library preparation incorporated unique molecular identifiers. A single record per CDR3 protein comes from TCRdb applying MiXCR to the PCR reads. The data show roughly 500,000 distinct CDR3 sequences, around 18% seen once. In its sample, this clonotype was seen a few times. This sample comprised PBMCs from the stem cell graft donor, obtained from the stem cell graft. This receptor was identified in a human donor who donated a stem cell graft to a child with acute lymphoblastic leukemia.

DNA for the CDR3: TGCGCCAGCAGCCCCCCGGACAGGGTCGGAGGAGAAAAACTGTTTTTT. This gives the protein CASSPPDRVGGEKLFF. This rearrangement joins TRBV5-1 to TRBJ1-4; 8 nucleotides align to TRBD1. The V and J ends lost 4 bases and 8 bases, in that order; junction bases with no gene match: 13. The germline V gene encodes CDR1 SGHRS and CDR2 YFSETQ. This CDR3 is 16 amino acids long.